This TCR beta chain was documented in a study of cytomegalovirus exposure and HLA in healthy donors. Overall study findings and caveats: TCR beta chains numbering some 160 were designated cytomegalovirus-associated. A later analysis linked roughly 17,000 TCR beta sequences to HLA alleles at 0.05 false discovery rate.

This PCR relied on a set of 60 Vbeta primers and 13 Jbeta primers. Original processing methods: An analysis that came later counted some 81 million unique TCR beta chains, 10 million to 12 million shared. TCRdb's table, derived via immunoSEQ multiplex PCR, lists solely in-frame clones and lacks some. For V, J and clone size, that table is used; D and trimming come from the DNA. The data show around 150,000 clones, about 9.2% seen once. The CDR3 runs to 14 residues. V was clipped by 6 bases and J by 1 base, with 13 bases between them. The V gene's germline CDR1 is MNHNS and CDR2 SASEGT. This clone was observed a handful of times. Antigen unknown.

V is TRBV6-1 and J is TRBJ2-7; D is uncertain. This TCR was recovered from a middle-aged woman in good health and CMV-seropositive. The sequenced sample was PBMCs. The CDR3 DNA reads TGTGCCAGCAGGGCTAGTGGGTGGTCCTACGAGCAGTACTTC. It translates to CASRASGWSYEQYF.